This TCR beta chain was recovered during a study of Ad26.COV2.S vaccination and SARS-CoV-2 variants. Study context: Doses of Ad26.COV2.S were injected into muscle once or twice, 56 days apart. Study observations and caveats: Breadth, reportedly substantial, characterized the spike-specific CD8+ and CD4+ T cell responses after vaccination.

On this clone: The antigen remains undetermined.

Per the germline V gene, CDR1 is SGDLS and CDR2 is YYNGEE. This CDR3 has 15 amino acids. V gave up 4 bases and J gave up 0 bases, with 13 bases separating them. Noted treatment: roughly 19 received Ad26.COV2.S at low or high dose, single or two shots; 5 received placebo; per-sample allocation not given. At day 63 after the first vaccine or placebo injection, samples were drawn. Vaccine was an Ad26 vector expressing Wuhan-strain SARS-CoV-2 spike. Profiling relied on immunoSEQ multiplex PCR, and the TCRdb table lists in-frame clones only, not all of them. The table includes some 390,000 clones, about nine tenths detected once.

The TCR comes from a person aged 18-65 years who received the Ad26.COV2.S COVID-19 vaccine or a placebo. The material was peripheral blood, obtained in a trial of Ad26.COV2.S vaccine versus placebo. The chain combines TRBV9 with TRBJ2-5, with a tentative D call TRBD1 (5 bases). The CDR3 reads CASSRDMTDQETQYF. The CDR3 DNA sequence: TGTGCCAGCAGCAGAGATATGACAGACCAAGAGACCCAGTACTTC. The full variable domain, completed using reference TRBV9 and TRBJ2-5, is DSGVTQTPKHLITATGQRVTLRCSPRSGDLSVYWYQQSLDQGLQFLIQYYNGEERAKGNILERFSAQQFPDLHSELNLSSLELGDSALYFCASSRDMTDQETQYFGPGTRLLVL.